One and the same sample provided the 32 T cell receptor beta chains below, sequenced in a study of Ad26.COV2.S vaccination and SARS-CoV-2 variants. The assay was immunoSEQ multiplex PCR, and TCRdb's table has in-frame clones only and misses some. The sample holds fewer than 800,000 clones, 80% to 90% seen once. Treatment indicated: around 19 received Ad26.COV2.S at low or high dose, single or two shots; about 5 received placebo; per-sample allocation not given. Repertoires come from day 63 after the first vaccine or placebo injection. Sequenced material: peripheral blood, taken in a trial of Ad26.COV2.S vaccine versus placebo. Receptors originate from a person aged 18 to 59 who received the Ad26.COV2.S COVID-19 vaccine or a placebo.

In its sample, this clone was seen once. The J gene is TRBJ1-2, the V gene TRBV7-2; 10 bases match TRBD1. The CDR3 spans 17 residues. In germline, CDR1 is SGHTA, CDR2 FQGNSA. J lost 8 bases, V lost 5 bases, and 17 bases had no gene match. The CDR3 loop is CASSPYTSGTGDAGYTF. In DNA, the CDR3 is TGTGCCAGCAGCCCTTATACCTCCGGGACAGGGGACGCGGGCTACACCTTC.

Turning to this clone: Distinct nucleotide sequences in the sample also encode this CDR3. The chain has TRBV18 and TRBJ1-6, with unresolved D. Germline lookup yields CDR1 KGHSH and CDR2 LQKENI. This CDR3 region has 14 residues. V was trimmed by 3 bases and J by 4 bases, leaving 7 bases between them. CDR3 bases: TGTGCCAGCTCACCGGGTAGTTATAATTCACCCCTCCACTTT. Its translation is CASSPGSYNSPLHF.

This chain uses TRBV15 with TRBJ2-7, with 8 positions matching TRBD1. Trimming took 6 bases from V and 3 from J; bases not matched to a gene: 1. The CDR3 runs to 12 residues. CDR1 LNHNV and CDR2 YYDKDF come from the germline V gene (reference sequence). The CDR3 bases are TGTGCCACCAGTACAGGGGGCTACGAGCAGTACTTC. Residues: CATSTGGYEQYF. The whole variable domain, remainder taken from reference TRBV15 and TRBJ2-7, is DAMVIQNPRYQVTQFGKPVTLSCSQTLNHNVMYWYQQKSSQAPKLLFHYYDKDFNNEADTPDNFQSRRPNTSFCFLDIRSPGLGDTAMYLCATSTGGYEQYFGPGTRLTVT.

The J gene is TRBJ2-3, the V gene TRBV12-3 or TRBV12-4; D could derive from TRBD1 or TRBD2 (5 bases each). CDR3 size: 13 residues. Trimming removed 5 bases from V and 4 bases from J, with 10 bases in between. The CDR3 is CASSVLGADTQYF. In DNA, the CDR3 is TGTGCCAGCAGTGTCCTGGGGGCAGATACGCAGTATTTT.

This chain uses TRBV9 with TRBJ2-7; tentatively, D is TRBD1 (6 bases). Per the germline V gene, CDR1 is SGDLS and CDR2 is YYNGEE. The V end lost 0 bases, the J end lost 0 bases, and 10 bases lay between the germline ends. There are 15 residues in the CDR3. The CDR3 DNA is TGTGCCAGCAGCGTAGGAACAGGGCTCTCCTACGAGCAGTACTTC. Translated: CASSVGTGLSYEQYF.

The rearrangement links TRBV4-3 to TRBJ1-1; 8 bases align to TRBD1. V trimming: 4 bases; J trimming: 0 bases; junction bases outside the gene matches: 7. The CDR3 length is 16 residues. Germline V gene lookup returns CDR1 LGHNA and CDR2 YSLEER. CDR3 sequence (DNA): TGCGCCAGCAGCCGGAACCCGGGACAGGTGAACACTGAAGCTTTCTTT. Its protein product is CASSRNPGQVNTEAFF.

CDR3 residues: CATSEGRVGEQFF. The CDR3 DNA follows: TGTGCCACCAGTGAGGGGAGGGTGGGGGAGCAGTTCTTC. J is TRBJ2-1 and V is TRBV24-1, with 7 bases lining up with TRBD2. The CDR3 runs 13 residues. Germline trimming cut 4 bases from V and 10 bases from J; bases unmatched to any gene: 6. The germline gives CDR1 KGHDR, CDR2 SFDVKD.

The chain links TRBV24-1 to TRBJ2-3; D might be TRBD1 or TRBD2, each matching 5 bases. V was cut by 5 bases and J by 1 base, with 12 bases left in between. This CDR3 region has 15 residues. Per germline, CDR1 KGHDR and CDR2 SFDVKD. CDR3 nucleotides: TGTGCCACCAGTGGGGGGAGCTCGGGCACAGATACGCAGTATTTT. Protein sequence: CATSGGSSGTDTQYF.

CDR3 sequence: CASSSAGDGQETQYF. In DNA, the CDR3 is TGTGCCAGCAGCTCCGCAGGGGACGGTCAAGAGACCCAGTACTTC. This chain connects TRBV7-3 to TRBJ2-5, with a tentative D call TRBD1 (6 bases). The V gene lost 4 bases and the J gene lost 2 bases, with 14 bases spanning the gap. The CDR3 is 15 residues long. Germline V gene lookup returns CDR1 SGHTA and CDR2 FQGTGA. Full variable domain (outside the CDR3, taken from reference TRBV7-3 and TRBJ2-5): GAGVSQTPSNKVTEKGKYVELRCDPISGHTALYWYRQSLGQGPEFLIYFQGTGAADDSGLPNDRFFAVRPEGSVSTLKIQRTERGDSAVYLCASSSAGDGQETQYFGPGTRLLVL.

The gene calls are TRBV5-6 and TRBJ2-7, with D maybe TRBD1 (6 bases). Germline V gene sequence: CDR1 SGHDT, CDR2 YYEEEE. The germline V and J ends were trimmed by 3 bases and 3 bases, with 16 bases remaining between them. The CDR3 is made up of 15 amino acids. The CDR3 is CASSSQGPRFYEQYF. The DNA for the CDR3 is TGTGCCAGCAGCTCACAGGGACCCCGTTTCTACGAGCAGTACTTC.

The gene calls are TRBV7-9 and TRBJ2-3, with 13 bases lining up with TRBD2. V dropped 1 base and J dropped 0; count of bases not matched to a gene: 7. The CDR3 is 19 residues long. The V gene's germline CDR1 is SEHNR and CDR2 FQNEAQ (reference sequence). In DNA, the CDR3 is TGTGCCAGCAGCTTAGGACTAGCGGGGGGCTTACCTAGCACAGATACGCAGTATTTT. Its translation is CASSLGLAGGLPSTDTQYF.

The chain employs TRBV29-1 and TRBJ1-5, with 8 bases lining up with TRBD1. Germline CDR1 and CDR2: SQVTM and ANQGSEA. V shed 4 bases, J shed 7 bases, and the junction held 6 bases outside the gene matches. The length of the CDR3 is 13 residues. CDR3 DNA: TGCAGCGTTGCGACAGGGGACGGACAGCCCCAGCATTTT. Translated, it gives CSVATGDGQPQHF.

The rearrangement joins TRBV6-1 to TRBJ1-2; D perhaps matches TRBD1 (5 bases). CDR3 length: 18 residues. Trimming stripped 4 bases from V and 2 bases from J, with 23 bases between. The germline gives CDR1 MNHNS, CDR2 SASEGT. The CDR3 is CASSGPEGRGGFNYGYTF. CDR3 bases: TGTGCCAGCAGTGGTCCAGAGGGACGGGGGGGATTCAACTATGGCTACACCTTC.

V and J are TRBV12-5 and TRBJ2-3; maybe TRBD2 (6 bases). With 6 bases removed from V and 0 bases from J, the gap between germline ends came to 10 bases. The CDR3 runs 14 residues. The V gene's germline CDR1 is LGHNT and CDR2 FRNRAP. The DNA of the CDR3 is TGTGCTAGTGGCCGGGGGTCTAGCACAGATACGCAGTATTTT. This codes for CASGRGSSTDTQYF.

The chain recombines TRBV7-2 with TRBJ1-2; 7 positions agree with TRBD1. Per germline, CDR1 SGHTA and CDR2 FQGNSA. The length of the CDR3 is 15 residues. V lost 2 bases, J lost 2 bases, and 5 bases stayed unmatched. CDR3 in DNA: TGTGCCAGCAGCTTAACGGGGGGACAGAACTATGGCTACACCTTC. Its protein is CASSLTGGQNYGYTF. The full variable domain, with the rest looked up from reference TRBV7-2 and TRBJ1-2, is GAGVSQSPSNKVTEKGKDVELRCDPISGHTALYWYRQSLGQGLEFLIYFQGNSAPDKSGLPSDRFSAERTGGSVSTLTIQRTQQEDSAVYLCASSLTGGQNYGYTFGSGTRLTVV.

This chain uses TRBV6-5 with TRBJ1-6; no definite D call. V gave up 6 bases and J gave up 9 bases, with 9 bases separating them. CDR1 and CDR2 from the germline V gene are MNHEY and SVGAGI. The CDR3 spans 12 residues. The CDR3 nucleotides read TGTGCCAGCAGAACGATGGGTTCACCCCTCCACTTT. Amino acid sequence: CASRTMGSPLHF.

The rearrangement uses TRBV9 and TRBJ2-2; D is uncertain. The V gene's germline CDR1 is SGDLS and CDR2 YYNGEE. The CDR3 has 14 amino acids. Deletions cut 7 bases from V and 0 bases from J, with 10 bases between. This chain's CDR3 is CASRRAPNTGELFF. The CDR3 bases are TGTGCCAGCCGTAGGGCTCCGAACACCGGGGAGCTGTTTTTT.

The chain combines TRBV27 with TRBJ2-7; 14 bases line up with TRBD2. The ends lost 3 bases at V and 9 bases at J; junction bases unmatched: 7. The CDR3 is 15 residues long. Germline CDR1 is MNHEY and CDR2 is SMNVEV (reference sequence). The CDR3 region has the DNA TGTGCCAGCAGTTTTCTGACTAGCGGGGGGGCGGTGCAGTACTTC. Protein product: CASSFLTSGGAVQYF.

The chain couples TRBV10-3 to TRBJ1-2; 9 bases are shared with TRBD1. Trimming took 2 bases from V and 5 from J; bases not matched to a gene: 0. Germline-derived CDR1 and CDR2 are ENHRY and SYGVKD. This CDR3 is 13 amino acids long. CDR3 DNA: TGTGCCATCAGTGAGGACAGGGGGTATGGCTACACCTTC. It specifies CAISEDRGYGYTF.

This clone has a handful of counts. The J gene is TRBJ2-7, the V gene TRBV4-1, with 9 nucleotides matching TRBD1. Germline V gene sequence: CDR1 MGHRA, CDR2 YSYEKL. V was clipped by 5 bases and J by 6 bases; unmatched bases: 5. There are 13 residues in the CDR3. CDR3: CASSVQGAGEQYF. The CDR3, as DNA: TGCGCCAGCAGCGTACAGGGGGCTGGCGAGCAGTACTTC.

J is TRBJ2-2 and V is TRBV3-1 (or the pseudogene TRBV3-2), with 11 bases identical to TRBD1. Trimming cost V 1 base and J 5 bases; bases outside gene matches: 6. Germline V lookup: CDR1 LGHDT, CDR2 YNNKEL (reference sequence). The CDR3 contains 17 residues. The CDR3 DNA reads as TGTGCCAGCAGCCAAGGGGCCGGACAGGGGGCTACCGGGGAGCTGTTTTTT. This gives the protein CASSQGAGQGATGELFF.

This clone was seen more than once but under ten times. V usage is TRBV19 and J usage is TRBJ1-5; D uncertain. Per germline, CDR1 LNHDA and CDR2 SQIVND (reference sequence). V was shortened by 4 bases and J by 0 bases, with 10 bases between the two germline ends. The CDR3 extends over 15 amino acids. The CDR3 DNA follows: TGTGCCAGTAGTACAGATCCTTATAGCAATCAGCCCCAGCATTTT. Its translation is CASSTDPYSNQPQHF.

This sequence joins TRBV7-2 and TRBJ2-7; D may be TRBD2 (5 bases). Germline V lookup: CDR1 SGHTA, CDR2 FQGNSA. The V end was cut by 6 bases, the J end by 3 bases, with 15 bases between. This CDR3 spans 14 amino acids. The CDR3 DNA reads TGTGCCAGCAGGCCGGGCGGGCAGTTCTACGAGCAGTACTTC. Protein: CASRPGGQFYEQYF.

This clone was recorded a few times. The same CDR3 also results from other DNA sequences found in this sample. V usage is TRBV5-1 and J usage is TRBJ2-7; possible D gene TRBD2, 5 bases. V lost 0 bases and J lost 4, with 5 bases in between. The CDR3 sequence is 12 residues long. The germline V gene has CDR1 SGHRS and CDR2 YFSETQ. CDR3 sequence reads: CASSLGGYEQYF. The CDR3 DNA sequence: TGCGCCAGCAGCTTGGGAGGGTACGAGCAGTACTTC.

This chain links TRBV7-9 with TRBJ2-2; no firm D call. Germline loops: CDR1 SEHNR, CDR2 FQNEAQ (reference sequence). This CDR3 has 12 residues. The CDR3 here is CAVGVHTGELFF. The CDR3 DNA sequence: TGTGCTGTCGGAGTGCACACCGGGGAGCTGTTTTTT.

The CDR3 region has the DNA TGTGCTAGTGCCTTACAGGGGGAGCTGTTTTTT. Protein sequence: CASALQGELFF. The chain employs TRBV12-5 and TRBJ2-2; D is unclear. The CDR3 length is 11 residues. Germline V gene data show CDR1 as LGHNT and CDR2 as FRNRAP. Trimming pared 7 bases from V and 8 bases from J, leaving 8 bases between.

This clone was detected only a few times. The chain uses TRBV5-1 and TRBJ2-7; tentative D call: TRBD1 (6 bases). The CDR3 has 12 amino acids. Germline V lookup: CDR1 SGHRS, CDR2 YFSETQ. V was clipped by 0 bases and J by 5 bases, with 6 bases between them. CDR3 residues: CASSLDRDEQYF. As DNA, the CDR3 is TGCGCCAGCAGCTTGGACAGGGACGAGCAGTACTTC.

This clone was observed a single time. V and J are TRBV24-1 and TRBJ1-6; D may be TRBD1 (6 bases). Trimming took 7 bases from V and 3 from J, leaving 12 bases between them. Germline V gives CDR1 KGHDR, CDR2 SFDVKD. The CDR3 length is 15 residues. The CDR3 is CATRRTAFYNSPLHF. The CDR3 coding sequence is TGTGCCACCAGGCGGACAGCATTCTATAATTCACCCCTCCACTTT.

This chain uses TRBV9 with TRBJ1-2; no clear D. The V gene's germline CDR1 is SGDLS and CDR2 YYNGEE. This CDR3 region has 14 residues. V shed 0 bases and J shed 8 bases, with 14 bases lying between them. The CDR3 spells CASSVEASALGYTF. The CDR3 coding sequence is TGTGCCAGCAGCGTAGAGGCCAGCGCGTTGGGCTACACCTTC. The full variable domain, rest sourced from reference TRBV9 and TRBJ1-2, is DSGVTQTPKHLITATGQRVTLRCSPRSGDLSVYWYQQSLDQGLQFLIQYYNGEERAKGNILERFSAQQFPDLHSELNLSSLELGDSALYFCASSVEASALGYTFGSGTRLTVV.

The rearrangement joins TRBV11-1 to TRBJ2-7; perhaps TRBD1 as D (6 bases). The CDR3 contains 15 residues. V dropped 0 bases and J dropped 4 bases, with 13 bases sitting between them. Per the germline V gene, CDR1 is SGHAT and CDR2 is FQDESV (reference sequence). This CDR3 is CASSLAPDSIYEQYF. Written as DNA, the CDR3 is TGTGCCAGCAGCTTAGCGCCGGACAGCATATACGAGCAGTACTTC.

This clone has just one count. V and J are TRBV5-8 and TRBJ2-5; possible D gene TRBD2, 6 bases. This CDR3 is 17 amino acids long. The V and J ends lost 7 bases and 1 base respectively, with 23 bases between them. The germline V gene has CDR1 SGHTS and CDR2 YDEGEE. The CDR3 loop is CASRTTGAPGTQETQYF. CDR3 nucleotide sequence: TGTGCCAGCCGGACTACTGGGGCACCCGGTACCCAAGAGACCCAGTACTTC.

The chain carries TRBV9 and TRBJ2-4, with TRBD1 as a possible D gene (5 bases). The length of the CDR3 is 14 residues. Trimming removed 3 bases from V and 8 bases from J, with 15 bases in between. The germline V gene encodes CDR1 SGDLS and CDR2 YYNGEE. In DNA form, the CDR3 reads TGTGCCAGCAGCGCTCCGGACACCAGCTACATTCAGTACTTC. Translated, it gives CASSAPDTSYIQYF.